These T cell receptor beta chains were read from a single sample in a study of blood T cell repertoires in COVID-19. Profiled with immunoSEQ multiplex PCR; TCRdb holds only in-frame clones, not every one. The repertoire holds about 230,000 clones, with about 87% as singletons. The sequencing sample was made of PBMCs or T cells enriched from blood (not recorded which). Receptor source: a woman aged 40 to 50 with acute COVID-19. CDR3s include the opening cysteine and the closing phenylalanine or tryptophan. The order of the fields is D gene, clone size, V gene, J gene, CDR3 protein, CDR3 DNA. D genes are given only for firm matches. Clone size is not always given. Where it is, it says once, few, many or a class for expanded clones.

-	-	TRBV30	TRBJ1-1	CAWSVPIKAFF	TGTGCCTGGAGTGTTCCAATCAAAGCTTTCTTT
-	-	TRBV6-2/TRBV6-3	TRBJ2-2	CASSFPLTMGGLNTGELFF	TGTGCCAGCAGTTTCCCACTAACGATGGGGGGGCTGAACACCGGGGAGCTGTTTTTT
TRBD1	-	TRBV18	TRBJ1-5	CASSPLQGAGQPQHF	TGTGCCAGCTCACCACTACAGGGGGCTGGTCAGCCCCAGCATTTT
TRBD1	-	TRBV29-1	TRBJ1-2	CSGETGGYGYTF	TGCAGCGGGGAGACAGGGGGCTATGGCTACACCTTC
-	-	TRBV7-2	TRBJ2-4	CASSFPIAKNIQYF	TGTGCCAGCAGCTTCCCCATCGCCAAAAACATTCAGTACTTC
-	-	TRBV6-5	TRBJ1-2	CASSYRGKGYTF	TGTGCCAGCAGTTACCGAGGGAAAGGCTACACCTTC
TRBD1	-	TRBV7-2	TRBJ1-1	CASSLAPQGYTEAFF	TGTGCCAGCAGCTTAGCGCCACAGGGGTACACTGAAGCTTTCTTT
-	-	TRBV14	TRBJ1-4	CASSQEAATNEKLFF	TGTGCCAGCAGCCAAGAGGCAGCAACTAATGAAAAACTGTTTTTT
-	-	TRBV2	TRBJ1-5	CASSDLGQSYSNQPQHF	TGTGCCAGCAGTGACCTAGGACAGTCTTATAGCAATCAGCCCCAGCATTTT
TRBD2	-	TRBV24-1	TRBJ2-1	CATSDLGGSSYNEQFF	TGTGCCACCAGTGATTTGGGCGGGAGCTCCTACAATGAGCAGTTCTTC
TRBD1	-	TRBV18	TRBJ1-1	CASSRQGGTEAFF	TGTGCCAGCTCACGACAGGGCGGCACTGAAGCTTTCTTT
-	-	TRBV25-1	TRBJ1-3	CASTPQGLGNTIYF	TGTGCCAGCACTCCCCAGGGACTTGGAAACACCATATATTTT
-	-	TRBV11-3	TRBJ1-2	CASSPRSDNYGYTF	TGTGCCAGCAGCCCGAGGTCAGATAACTATGGCTACACCTTC
TRBD2	once	TRBV2	TRBJ2-3	CASRNGRLAGDTDTQYF	TGTGCCAGCAGGAACGGGAGACTAGCGGGGGACACAGATACGCAGTATTTT
TRBD2	-	TRBV5-4	TRBJ2-2	CASSSGLAGNTGELFF	TGTGCCAGCAGCTCGGGACTAGCGGGAAACACCGGGGAGCTGTTTTTT
-	-	TRBV29-1	TRBJ1-1	CSVDTGYTEAFF	TGCAGCGTTGATACAGGTTACACTGAAGCTTTCTTT
TRBD1	-	TRBV29-1	TRBJ1-2	CSVTSPGQGYGYTF	TGCAGCGTTACCTCCCCGGGACAGGGCTATGGCTACACCTTC
-	-	TRBV5-1	TRBJ2-2	CASSSGGSNTGELFF	TGCGCCAGCAGCTCTGGGGGGTCGAACACCGGGGAGCTGTTTTTT
-	-	TRBV6-5	TRBJ1-6	CASSRQYNSPLHF	TGTGCCAGCTCCAGGCAGTATAATTCACCCCTCCACTTT
-	-	TRBV7-2	TRBJ2-2	CASSLARGQRTGELFF	TGTGCCAGCAGCTTAGCGCGGGGGCAACGCACCGGGGAGCTGTTTTTT
TRBD1	-	TRBV27	TRBJ1-6	CASKDRVNSPLHF	TGTGCCAGCAAAGACAGGGTTAATTCACCCCTCCACTTT
-	-	TRBV2	TRBJ1-1	CASSANGGEVNTEAFF	TGTGCCAGCAGTGCCAACGGGGGTGAGGTGAACACTGAAGCTTTCTTT
-	-	TRBV30	TRBJ1-2	CAWTPAGYYGYTF	TGTGCCTGGACCCCCGCCGGGTACTATGGCTACACCTTC
-	-	TRBV12-3/TRBV12-4	TRBJ1-1	CASSFGQNTEAFF	TGTGCCAGCAGTTTCGGACAGAACACTGAAGCTTTCTTT
-	-	TRBV5-1	TRBJ1-1	CASSWRGFTEAFF	TGCGCCAGCAGCTGGAGGGGATTCACTGAAGCTTTCTTT